This note documents a single TCR beta chain sequence. One entry per CDR3 protein results from TCRdb running MiXCR on the RT-PCR reads. The repertoire holds over 350,000 distinct CDR3 sequences, with 16% as singletons. These data belong to a study of patients and donors after allogeneic stem cell transplantation. The CDR3 contains 14 residues. Trimming shortened V by 6 bases and J by 3 bases, and 15 bases separated the two germline ends. Germline V CDR1 and CDR2: LGHNT, FRNRAP. Sequencing was done on a sample of blood, either unsorted or a sorted T cell fraction (not recorded which). The chain couples TRBV12-5 to TRBJ2-7; maybe TRBD1 (6 bases). The source of this sequence is a human donor who was either an allogeneic HSCT recipient or a stem cell or donor lymphocyte infusion donor (not recorded which). It is not recorded whose cells these are; they may come from a transplant donor. Written as DNA, the CDR3 is TGTGCTAGTGGGGACCCAACAGGGCTCTACGAGCAGTACTTC. Translation gives CASGDPTGLYEQYF.